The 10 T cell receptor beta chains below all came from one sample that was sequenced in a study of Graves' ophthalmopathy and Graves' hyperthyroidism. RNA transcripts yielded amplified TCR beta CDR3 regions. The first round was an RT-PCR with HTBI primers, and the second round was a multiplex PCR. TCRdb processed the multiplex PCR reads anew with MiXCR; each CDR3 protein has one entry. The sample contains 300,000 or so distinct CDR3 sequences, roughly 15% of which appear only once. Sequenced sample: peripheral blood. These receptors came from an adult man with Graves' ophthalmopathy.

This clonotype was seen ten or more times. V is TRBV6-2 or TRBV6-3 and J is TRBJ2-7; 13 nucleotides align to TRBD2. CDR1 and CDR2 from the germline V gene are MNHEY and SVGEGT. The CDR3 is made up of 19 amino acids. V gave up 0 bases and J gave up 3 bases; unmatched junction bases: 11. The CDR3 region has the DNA TGTGCCAGCAGTTACTCTATAGCTCCGGGACTAGCGGGGAACTACGAGCAGTACTTC. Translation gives CASSYSIAPGLAGNYEQYF.

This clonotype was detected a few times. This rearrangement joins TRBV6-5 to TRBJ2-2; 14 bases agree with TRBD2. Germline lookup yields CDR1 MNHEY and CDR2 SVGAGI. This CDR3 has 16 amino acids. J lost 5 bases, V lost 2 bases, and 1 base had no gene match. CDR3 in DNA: TGTGCCAGCAGTTACCGACTAGCGGGAGGGACCGGGGAGCTGTTTTTT. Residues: CASSYRLAGGTGELFF.

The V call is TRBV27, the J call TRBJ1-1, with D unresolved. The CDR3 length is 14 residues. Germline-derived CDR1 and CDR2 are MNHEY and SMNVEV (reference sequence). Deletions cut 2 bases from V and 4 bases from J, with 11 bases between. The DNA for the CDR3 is TGTGCCAGCAGTTTAAGGGAGCAACGCACTGAAGCTTTCTTT. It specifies CASSLREQRTEAFF.

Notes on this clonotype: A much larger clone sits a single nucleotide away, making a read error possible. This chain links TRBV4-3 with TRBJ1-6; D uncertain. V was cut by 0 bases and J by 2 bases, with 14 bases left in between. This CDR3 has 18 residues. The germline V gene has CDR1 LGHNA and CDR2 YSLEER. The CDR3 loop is CASSQELSRFTYNSPLHF. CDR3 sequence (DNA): TGCGCCAGCAGCCAAGAGCTTTCTCGCTTCACCTATAATTCACCCCTCCACTTT.

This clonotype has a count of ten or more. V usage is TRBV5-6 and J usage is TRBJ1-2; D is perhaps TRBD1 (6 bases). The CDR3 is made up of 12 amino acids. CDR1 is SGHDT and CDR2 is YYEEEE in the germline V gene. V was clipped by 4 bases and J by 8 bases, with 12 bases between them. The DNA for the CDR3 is TGTGCCAGCAGCCAGGACAGTTTCGGCTACACCTTC. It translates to CASSQDSFGYTF.

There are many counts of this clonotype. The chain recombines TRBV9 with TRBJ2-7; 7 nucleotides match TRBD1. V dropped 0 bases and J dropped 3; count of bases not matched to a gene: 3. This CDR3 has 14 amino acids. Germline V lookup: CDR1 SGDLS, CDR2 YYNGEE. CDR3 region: CASSVDPGGYEQYF. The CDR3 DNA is TGTGCCAGCAGCGTAGATCCAGGGGGCTACGAGCAGTACTTC.

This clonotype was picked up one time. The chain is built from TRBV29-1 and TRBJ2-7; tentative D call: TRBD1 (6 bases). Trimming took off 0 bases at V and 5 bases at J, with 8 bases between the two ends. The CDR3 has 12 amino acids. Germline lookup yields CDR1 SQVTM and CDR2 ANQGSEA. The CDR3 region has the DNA TGCAGCGTTGAAGATCAGGGGAACGAGCAGTACTTC. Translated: CSVEDQGNEQYF.

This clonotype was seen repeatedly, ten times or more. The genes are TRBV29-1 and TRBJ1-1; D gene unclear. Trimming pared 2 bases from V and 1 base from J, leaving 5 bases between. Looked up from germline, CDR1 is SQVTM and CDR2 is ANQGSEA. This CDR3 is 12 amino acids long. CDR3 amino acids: CSVEWQNTEAFF. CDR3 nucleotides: TGCAGCGTTGAATGGCAGAACACTGAAGCTTTCTTT.

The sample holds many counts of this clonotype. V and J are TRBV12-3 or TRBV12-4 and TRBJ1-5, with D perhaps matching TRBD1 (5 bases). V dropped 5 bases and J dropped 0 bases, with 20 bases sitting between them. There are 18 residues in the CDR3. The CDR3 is CASSINRDDQYSNQPQHF. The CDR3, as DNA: TGTGCCAGCAGTATCAACCGGGACGACCAGTATAGCAATCAGCCCCAGCATTTT.

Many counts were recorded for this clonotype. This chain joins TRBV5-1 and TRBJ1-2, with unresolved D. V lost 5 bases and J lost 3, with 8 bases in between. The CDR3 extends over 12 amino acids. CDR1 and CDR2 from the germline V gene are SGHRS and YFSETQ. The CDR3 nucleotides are TGCGCCAGCAGGTTCCAGGACTATGGCTACACCTTC. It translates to CASRFQDYGYTF.